The clone carrying this T cell receptor (beta chain) was counted at least ten times. The antigen remains unidentified. The data were taken from a study of T cells in Graves' hyperthyroidism and ophthalmopathy. Study overall: Peripheral blood was obtained at initial diagnosis, preceding any treatment.

There are 16 residues in the CDR3. CDR1 and CDR2 from the germline V gene are LGHDT and YNNKEL (reference sequence). The V gene lost 2 bases and the J gene lost 4 bases, with 17 bases spanning the gap. The CDR3 regions of TCR beta were amplified from RNA transcripts. Using the HTBI primer set, a first-round RT-PCR was run on the TCR CDR3. In TCRdb, the multiplex PCR reads were re-called with MiXCR into one record per CDR3 protein. The repertoire holds approximately 600,000 distinct CDR3 sequences, with less than 25% as singletons. Uncontrolled infection, other autoimmune disease, pregnancy or lactation excluded patients. Study outcomes and limitations: It was a median roughly six months before onset that the model predicted ophthalmopathy.

This clonotype was obtained from a man aged 30 to 45 with Graves' ophthalmopathy. Sequencing used blood. The chain employs TRBV3-1 and TRBJ1-1; D call uncertain. The CDR3 bases are TGTGCCAGCAGCCAAACTTTTTTAGGGTCGGGCACTGAAGCTTTCTTT. This codes for CASSQTFLGSGTEAFF.